One sample yielded the 10 T cell receptor beta chains listed below, sequenced in a study of a mutant IDH1 vaccine in newly diagnosed glioma. Here immunoSEQ multiplex PCR was the method, and the copy in TCRdb shows in-frame clones only, minus some. The repertoire holds more than 45,000 clones, with 70% to 90% as singletons. These TCRs' antigens remain unknown. The sample's time point: week 35, safety follow-up. Vaccinated patients received 300 ug of mutant IDH1 20-mer peptide per dose, with topical imiquimod. Here the sequenced sample was PBMCs, taken from a glioma patient whose treatment included an IDH1 peptide vaccine. All receptors derive from a woman between 40 and 55 years old with glioma.

The chain couples TRBV6-5 to TRBJ1-1, with D possibly matching TRBD1 (6 bases). The CDR3 covers 15 residues. Germline CDR1 reads MNHEY; CDR2 reads SVGAGI. The V and J ends lost 6 bases and 2 bases respectively, with 16 bases between them. CDR3 amino acids: CASSRDRSLNTEAFF. The CDR3 nucleotides read TGTGCCAGCAGCCGTGACAGGAGCTTAAACACTGAAGCTTTCTTT.

This sequence joins TRBV28 and TRBJ1-2; 9 bases are a match to TRBD1. CDR3 size: 15 residues. Germline V CDR1 and CDR2: MDHEN, SYDVKM. Trimming at V came to 6 bases and at J to 2 bases, leaving 7 bases not matched to a gene. CDR3 region: CASRDRGGWNYGYTF. CDR3 nucleotides: TGTGCCAGCAGGGACAGGGGAGGTTGGAACTATGGCTACACCTTC.

The V gene is TRBV2, the J gene TRBJ2-5; D ambiguous. V gave up 5 bases and J gave up 0 bases, with 13 bases separating them. CDR1 SNHLY and CDR2 FYNNEI come from the germline V gene. This CDR3 spans 15 amino acids. CDR3 amino acids: CASSKRGEYQETQYF. The CDR3 bases are TGTGCCAGCAGTAAGAGAGGCGAGTACCAAGAGACCCAGTACTTC.

V and J are TRBV20-1 and TRBJ2-1, with D tentatively TRBD1 or TRBD2 (7 bases each). This CDR3 contains 11 residues. Germline assignment: CDR1 DFQATT and CDR2 SNEGSKA (reference sequence). V lost 7 bases to trimming and J lost 8 bases, with 12 bases between them. Here the CDR3 DNA reads TGCAGTGTTCAGGGGGGGCATGAGCAGTTCTTC. Encoded protein: CSVQGGHEQFF.

V is TRBV18 and J is TRBJ2-1, with 10 bases matching TRBD2. The CDR3 sequence is 16 residues long. The J segment lost 8 bases and the V segment lost 1 base, leaving 8 bases of the junction unmatched. From germline, CDR1 is KGHSH and CDR2 LQKENI. The CDR3 DNA sequence: TGTGCCAGCTCACCACTCGGAGCGGGAGGGCGGGATGAGCAGTTCTTC. Translated, it gives CASSPLGAGGRDEQFF.

The chain has TRBV19 and TRBJ1-1, with D perhaps matching TRBD1 (6 bases). This CDR3 spans 16 amino acids. V lost 5 bases, J lost 5 bases, and 21 bases lay in between. From germline, CDR1 is LNHDA and CDR2 SQIVND (reference sequence). The chain's CDR3 is CASSPGDRFPPTEAFF. The CDR3, as DNA: TGTGCCAGTAGTCCAGGGGACCGCTTCCCTCCTACTGAAGCTTTCTTT.

The chain combines TRBV6-1 with TRBJ1-5; TRBD1 matches 10 bases. Trimming cost V 4 bases and J 6 bases; bases outside gene matches: 9. This CDR3 has 16 amino acids. CDR1 is MNHNS, CDR2 SASEGT, per germline. CDR3 sequence reads: CASSAGQGSIFQPQHF. Written as DNA, the CDR3 is TGTGCCAGCAGTGCGGGACAGGGGAGTATATTTCAGCCCCAGCATTTT.

The chain joins TRBV10-1 to TRBJ2-2, with 8 nucleotides matching TRBD2. Germline V gene lookup returns CDR1 WNHNN and CDR2 SYGVQD (reference sequence). This CDR3 has 15 residues. Trimming cost V 5 bases and J 5 bases; bases outside gene matches: 7. Here the CDR3 DNA reads TGCGCCAGCAGTCCGGGGACTAGGAGAACCGGGGAGCTGTTTTTT. It codes for CASSPGTRRTGELFF.

The gene calls are TRBV7-2 and TRBJ2-7, with D uncertain. Germline V gene data show CDR1 as SGHTA and CDR2 as FQGNSA. CDR3 length: 12 residues. Trimming left V 1 base short and J 7 bases short, with 8 bases between. Here the CDR3 reads CASSLVVFEQYF. As DNA, the CDR3 is TGTGCCAGCAGCTTAGTTGTGTTTGAGCAGTACTTC.

The chain recombines TRBV5-5 with TRBJ1-2, with D hard to call. The V and J ends lost 4 bases and 3 bases respectively, with 10 bases between them. The length of the CDR3 is 13 residues. Germline V lookup: CDR1 SGHKS, CDR2 YYEKEE (reference sequence). DNA of the CDR3: TGTGCCAGCAGCCTAGCGCTGGACTATGGCTACACCTTC. It yields the protein CASSLALDYGYTF. The full variable domain, rest sourced from reference TRBV5-5 and TRBJ1-2, is DAGVTQSPTHLIKTRGQQVTLRCSPISGHKSVSWYQQVLGQGPQFIFQYYEKEERGRGNFPDRFSARQFPNYSSELNVNALLLGDSALYLCASSLALDYGYTFGSGTRLTVV.